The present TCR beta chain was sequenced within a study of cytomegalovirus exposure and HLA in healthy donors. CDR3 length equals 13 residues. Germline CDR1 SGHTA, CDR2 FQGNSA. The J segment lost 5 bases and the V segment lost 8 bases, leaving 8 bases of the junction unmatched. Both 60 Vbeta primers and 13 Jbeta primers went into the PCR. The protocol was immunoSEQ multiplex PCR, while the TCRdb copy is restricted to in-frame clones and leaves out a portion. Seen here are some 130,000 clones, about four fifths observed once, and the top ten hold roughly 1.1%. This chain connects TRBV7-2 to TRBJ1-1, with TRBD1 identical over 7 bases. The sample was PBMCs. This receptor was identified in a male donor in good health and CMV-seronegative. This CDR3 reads CASGHQGETEAFF. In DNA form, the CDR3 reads TGTGCCAGCGGCCACCAGGGGGAAACTGAAGCTTTCTTT.